The TCR beta chain under discussion was sequenced for a study of T cells in Graves' hyperthyroidism and ophthalmopathy (dated by TCRdb to the late 2010s). For the wider study: TCR V-J signatures able to tell the groups apart were searched for in a discovery cohort of 100 patients, of whom 43 had Graves' ophthalmopathy and roughly 57 had stable Graves' hyperthyroidism. An independent validation cohort of around 20 hyperthyroidism patients and more than 15 patients who later progressed to ophthalmopathy tested prospective prediction of ophthalmopathy. The 95 to 100 discovery patients were randomly divided into training and test sets at a 7:3 ratio. In addition, the study compared T-cell repertoires in thyroid tissue and in blood from roughly 6 Graves' hyperthyroidism patients. After blood sampling, hyperthyroidism patients were treated with methimazole at a starting dose of 30 mg daily, and ophthalmopathy patients were treated with high-dose intravenous methylprednisolone. The paper reports TCR Vbeta CDR3 sequencing of over 130 peripheral blood samples: 43 ophthalmopathy, some 80 hyperthyroidism and approximately 17 progressor patients. Here is what the overall study found, with its caveats: In cross-validation, a model built on a 13 V-J signature told ophthalmopathy apart from stable hyperthyroidism with less than 90% sensitivity and roughly 83% specificity, and in testing the same model reached 80%/75%. In validation, the model predicted progression to ophthalmopathy a median of about 6.8 months before onset, with about 67% sensitivity and roughly 73% specificity. Sample size was not statistically predetermined, and investigators were not blinded to group allocation. Most expanded thyroid clonotypes (frequency above 0.001) were also detected in blood, suggesting blood repertoires may reflect thyroid immune responses.

From a lookup of the germline V gene, CDR1 and CDR2 are ENHRY and SYGVKD. V is trimmed back by 5 bases and J by 2 bases, and the junction contains 7 bases that no gene match accounts for. The CDR3 measures 15 amino acids from cysteine to phenylalanine. The kept DNA is CDR3 alone, 45 bases in frame from the first base. A few counts support this clonotype. Its antigen is unknown. Per-nucleotide qualities are absent, and no much larger clonotype sits a single base away. Any patient with an uncontrolled infection, another autoimmune disease, pregnancy or lactation was excluded. Diagnoses were based on clinical symptoms, serum thyroxine and TRAb, thyroid ultrasound and orbital computed tomography. Total RNA was extracted with Trizol reagent, and quality was checked on an Agilent 2100 Bioanalyzer. Amplification of TCR beta CDR3 regions was carried out from RNA transcripts. For the first round of RT-PCR on the TCR CDR3, the HTBI primer set was used together with the Qiagen OneStep RT-PCR kit. A second multiplex PCR round built the libraries, followed by size selection and purification. Sequencing of the libraries was done on an Illumina HiSeq2000 using paired-end 100 bp reads. In the authors' own workflow: Raw data were processed with SOAPnuke, discarding reads with adapters, uncalled bases, mean Phred below 15, or no exact constant-primer or identifier match. High-quality paired reads were merged with COPE v1.2.5, and unique nucleotide sequences were defined as clonotypes. MiTCR v1.1 was used to align clonotypes to the IMGT TRBV, TRBD and TRBJ reference segments. The analysis included only V-J combinations with a frequency above 0.0001, which together covered more than 98% of the repertoires. A TCS score was defined as the ratio between F50 (clonal expansion) and ExV (chaos), using BLOSUM62-based TCRdist between CDR3 peptides within each V-J. Welch's t-statistics and random forest reduced just over 500 V-J features to 13, which were used in a naive Bayes classifier (R e1071). The similarity between thyroid and blood repertoires was quantified using the Morisita-Horn index. TCRdb handled the public reads itself, with Q25 trimming in fastp and clone calling in MiXCR, and kept productive beta chains. Under each unique CDR3 protein, matching rows form one entry showing the most common genes and DNA. TCRdb's processing, not the authors', yielded these V and J calls. The sample records 500,000 to 800,000 distinct CDR3 sequences, about 45% of which are singletons. Less than 8.5% of the sample is held by the ten biggest clonotypes.

The TCR was taken from an adult man with Graves' disease, either hyperthyroidism or ophthalmopathy (not recorded which). Sequenced material: peripheral blood or thyroid tissue (not recorded which). The rearrangement joined TRBV10-3 to TRBJ2-7, and TRBD1 aligns with 9 junction nucleotides. Here is the DNA: TGTGCCATCAGTTCGGGACAGGGAGGCCCCTACGAGCAGTACTTC. This is translated as CAISSGQGGPYEQYF.